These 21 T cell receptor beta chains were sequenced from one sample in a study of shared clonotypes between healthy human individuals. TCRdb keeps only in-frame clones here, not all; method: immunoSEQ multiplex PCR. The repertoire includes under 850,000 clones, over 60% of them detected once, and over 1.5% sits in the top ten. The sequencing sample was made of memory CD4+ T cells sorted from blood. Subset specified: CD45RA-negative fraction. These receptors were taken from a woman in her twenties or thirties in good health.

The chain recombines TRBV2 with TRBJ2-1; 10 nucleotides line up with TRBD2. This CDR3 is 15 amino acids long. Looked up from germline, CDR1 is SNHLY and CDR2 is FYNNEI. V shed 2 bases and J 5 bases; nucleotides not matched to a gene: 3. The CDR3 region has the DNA TGTGCCAGCAGTGAATGGACTAGCGGAAACAATGAGCAGTTCTTC. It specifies CASSEWTSGNNEQFF.

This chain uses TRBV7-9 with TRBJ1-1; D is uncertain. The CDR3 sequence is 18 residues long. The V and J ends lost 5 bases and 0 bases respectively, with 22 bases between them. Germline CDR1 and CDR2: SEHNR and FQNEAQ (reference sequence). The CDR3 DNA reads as TGTGCCAGCAGCCCAAAAAGGTGGCAGGTATCTATGAACACTGAAGCTTTCTTT. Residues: CASSPKRWQVSMNTEAFF.

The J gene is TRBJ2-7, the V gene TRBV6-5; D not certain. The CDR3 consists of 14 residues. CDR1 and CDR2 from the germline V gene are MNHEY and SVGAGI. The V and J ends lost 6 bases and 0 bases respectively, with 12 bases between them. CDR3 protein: CASRADLVSYEQYF. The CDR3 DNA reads TGTGCCAGCAGAGCTGATCTAGTCTCCTACGAGCAGTACTTC.

The CDR3 reads CAWTTGGFYEQYF. Here the CDR3 DNA reads TGTGCCTGGACGACAGGGGGCTTCTACGAGCAGTACTTC. The chain carries TRBV30 and TRBJ2-7; 10 nucleotides line up with TRBD1. The germline V gene encodes CDR1 GTSNPN and CDR2 SVGIG (reference sequence). The CDR3 runs 13 residues. J lost 3 bases, V lost 4 bases, and 3 bases had no gene match.

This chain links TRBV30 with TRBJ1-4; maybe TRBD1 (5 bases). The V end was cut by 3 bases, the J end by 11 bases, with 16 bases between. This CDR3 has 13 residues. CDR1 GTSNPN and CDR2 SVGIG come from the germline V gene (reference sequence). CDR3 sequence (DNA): TGTGCCTGGAGCCAGGGTAGGGTGGGGAAACTGTTTTTT. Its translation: CAWSQGRVGKLFF.

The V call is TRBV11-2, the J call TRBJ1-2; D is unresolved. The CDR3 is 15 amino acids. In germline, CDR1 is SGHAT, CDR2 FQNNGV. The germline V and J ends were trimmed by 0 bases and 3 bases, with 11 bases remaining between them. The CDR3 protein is CASSLDNLGYYGYTF. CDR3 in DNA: TGTGCCAGCAGCTTAGATAATTTGGGGTACTATGGCTACACCTTC.

CDR3 loop: CASSLVSGRAYNEQFF. As DNA, the CDR3 is TGTGCCAGCAGCTTAGTGTCGGGGAGGGCCTACAATGAGCAGTTCTTC. This sequence joins TRBV7-2 and TRBJ2-1; 7 nucleotides align to TRBD2. The CDR3 sequence is 16 residues long. Germline V gene sequence: CDR1 SGHTA, CDR2 FQGNSA. V lost 1 base, J lost 2 bases, and 5 bases stayed unmatched.

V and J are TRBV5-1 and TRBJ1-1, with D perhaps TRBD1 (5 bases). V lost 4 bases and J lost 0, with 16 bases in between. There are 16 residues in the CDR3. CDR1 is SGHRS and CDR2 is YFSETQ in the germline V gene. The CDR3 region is CASSARSGTVNTEAFF. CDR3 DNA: TGCGCCAGCAGCGCCCGCTCCGGGACGGTGAACACTGAAGCTTTCTTT.

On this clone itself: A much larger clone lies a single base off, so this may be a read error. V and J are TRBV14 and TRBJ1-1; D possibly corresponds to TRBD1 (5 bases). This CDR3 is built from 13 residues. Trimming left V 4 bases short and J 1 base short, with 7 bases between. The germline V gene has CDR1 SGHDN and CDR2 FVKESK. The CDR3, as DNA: TGTGCCAGCAGCCGCCAGGGGAACACTGAAGCTTTCTTT. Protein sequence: CASSRQGNTEAFF.

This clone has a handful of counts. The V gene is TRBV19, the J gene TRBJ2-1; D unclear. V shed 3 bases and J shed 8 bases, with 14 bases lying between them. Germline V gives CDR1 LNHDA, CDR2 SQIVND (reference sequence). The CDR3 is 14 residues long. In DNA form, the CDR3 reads TGTGCCAGTAGTATCTCTCTCTCGGTACATGAGCAGTTCTTC. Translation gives CASSISLSVHEQFF.

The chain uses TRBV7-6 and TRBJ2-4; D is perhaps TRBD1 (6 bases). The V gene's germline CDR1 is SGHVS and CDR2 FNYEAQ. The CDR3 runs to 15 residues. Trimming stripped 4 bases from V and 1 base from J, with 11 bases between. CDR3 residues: CASSYSTGAKNIQYF. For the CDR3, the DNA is TGTGCCAGCAGCTATTCAACAGGGGCCAAAAACATTCAGTACTTC. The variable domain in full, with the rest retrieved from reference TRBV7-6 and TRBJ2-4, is GAGVSQSPRYKVTKRGQDVALRCDPISGHVSLYWYRQALGQGPEFLTYFNYEAQQDKSGLPNDRFSAERPEGSISTLTIQRTEQRDSAMYRCASSYSTGAKNIQYFGAGTRLSVL.

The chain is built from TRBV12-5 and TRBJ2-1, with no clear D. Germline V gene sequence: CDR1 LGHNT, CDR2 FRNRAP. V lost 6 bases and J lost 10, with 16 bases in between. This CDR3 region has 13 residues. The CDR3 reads CASGPPDPWEQFF. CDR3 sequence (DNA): TGTGCTAGTGGACCTCCGGATCCTTGGGAGCAGTTCTTC.

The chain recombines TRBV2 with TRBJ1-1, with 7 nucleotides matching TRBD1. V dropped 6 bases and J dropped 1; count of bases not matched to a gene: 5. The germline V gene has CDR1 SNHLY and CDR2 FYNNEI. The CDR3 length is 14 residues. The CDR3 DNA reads TGTGCCAGCAGGACGTACAGGGGGAACACTGAAGCTTTCTTT. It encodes CASRTYRGNTEAFF. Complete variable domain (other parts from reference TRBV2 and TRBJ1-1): EPEVTQTPSHQVTQMGQEVILRCVPISNHLYFYWYRQILGQKVEFLVSFYNNEISEKSEIFDDQFSVERPDGSNFTLKIRSTKLEDSAMYFCASRTYRGNTEAFFGQGTRLTVV.

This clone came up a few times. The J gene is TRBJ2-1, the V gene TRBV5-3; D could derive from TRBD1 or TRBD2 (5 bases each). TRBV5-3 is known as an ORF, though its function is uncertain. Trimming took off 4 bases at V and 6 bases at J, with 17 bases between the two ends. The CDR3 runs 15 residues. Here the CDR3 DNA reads TGTGCCAGAAGCCCAGACAGACCGGCGGGCAATGAGCAGTTCTTC. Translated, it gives CARSPDRPAGNEQFF.

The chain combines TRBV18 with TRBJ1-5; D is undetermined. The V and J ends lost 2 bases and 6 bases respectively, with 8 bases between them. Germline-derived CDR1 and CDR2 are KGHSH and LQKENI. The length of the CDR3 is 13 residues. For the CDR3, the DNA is TGTGCCAGCTCACCAGGGGATAGTCAGCCCCAGCATTTT. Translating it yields CASSPGDSQPQHF.

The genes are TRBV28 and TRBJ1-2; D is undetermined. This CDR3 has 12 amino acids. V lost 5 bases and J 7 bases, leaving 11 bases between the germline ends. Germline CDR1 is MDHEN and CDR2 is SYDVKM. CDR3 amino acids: CASSPHAVGYTF. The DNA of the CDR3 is TGTGCCAGCAGTCCCCACGCGGTTGGCTACACCTTC.

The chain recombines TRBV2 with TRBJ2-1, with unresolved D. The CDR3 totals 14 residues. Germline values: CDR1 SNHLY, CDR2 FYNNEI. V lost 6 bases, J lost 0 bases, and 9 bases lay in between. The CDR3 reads CASRRESSYNEQFF. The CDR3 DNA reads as TGTGCCAGCAGGAGAGAAAGCTCCTACAATGAGCAGTTCTTC.

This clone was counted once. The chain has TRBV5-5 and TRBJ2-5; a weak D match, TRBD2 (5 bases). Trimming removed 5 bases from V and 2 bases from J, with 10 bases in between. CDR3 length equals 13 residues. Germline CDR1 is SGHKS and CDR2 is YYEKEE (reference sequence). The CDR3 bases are TGTGCCAGCAGACGGGGAGTGCAAGAGACCCAGTACTTC. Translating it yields CASRRGVQETQYF.

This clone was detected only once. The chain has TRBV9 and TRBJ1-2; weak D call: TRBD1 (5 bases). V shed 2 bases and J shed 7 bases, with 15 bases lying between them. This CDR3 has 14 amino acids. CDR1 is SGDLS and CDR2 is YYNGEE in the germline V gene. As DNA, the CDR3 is TGTGCCAGCAGCGTTTTTTCCGGGACCGTTGGCTACACCTTC. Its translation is CASSVFSGTVGYTF.

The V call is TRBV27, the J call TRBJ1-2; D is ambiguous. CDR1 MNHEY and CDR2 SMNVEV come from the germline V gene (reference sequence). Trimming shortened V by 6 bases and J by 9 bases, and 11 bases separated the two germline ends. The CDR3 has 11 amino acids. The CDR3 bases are TGTGCCAGCAGACTTGGGCCGCGCTACACCTTC. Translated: CASRLGPRYTF.

CDR3 sequence (DNA): TGTGCCAGCAGCCCAGCGGAGGGGACTGAAGCTTTCTTT. Amino acid sequence: CASSPAEGTEAFF. V is TRBV7-3 and J is TRBJ1-1, with D maybe TRBD1 (5 bases). The CDR3 totals 13 residues. Germline values: CDR1 SGHTA, CDR2 FQGTGA. V shed 5 bases and J shed 5 bases, with 12 bases lying between them.